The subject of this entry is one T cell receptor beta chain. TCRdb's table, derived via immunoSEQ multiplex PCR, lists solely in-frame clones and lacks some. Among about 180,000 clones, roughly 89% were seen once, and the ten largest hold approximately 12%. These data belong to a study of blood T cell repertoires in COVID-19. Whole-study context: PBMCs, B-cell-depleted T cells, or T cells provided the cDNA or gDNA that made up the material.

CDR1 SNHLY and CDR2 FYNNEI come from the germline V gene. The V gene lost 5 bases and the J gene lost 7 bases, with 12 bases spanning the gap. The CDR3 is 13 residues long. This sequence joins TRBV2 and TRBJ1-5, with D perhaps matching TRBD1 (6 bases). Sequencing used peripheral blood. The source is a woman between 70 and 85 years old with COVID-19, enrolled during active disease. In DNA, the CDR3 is TGTGCCAGCAGTCCTACAGGGCCGCAGCCCCAGCATTTT. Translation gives CASSPTGPQPQHF.